The T cell receptor (beta chain) under discussion was sequenced for a study of cytomegalovirus exposure and HLA in healthy donors. General observations from the study: The study designated fewer than 200 TCR beta chains cytomegalovirus-associated. The classifier reportedly diagnosed cytomegalovirus status with high sensitivity and specificity. Generally TCR sequences proved uncommon, though certain public TCRs appeared in numerous donors. According to a later analysis, TCR clusters from the first cohort tended to co-occur in the 90 to 150 validation repertoires.

A word on this clone: The antigen is undetermined.

The CDR3 is 16 residues long. V was pared by 4 bases and J by 8 bases, with 11 bases of the junction left unmatched. In germline, CDR1 is SGDLS, CDR2 YYNGEE. Sequencing used immunoSEQ multiplex PCR; TCRdb keeps in-frame clones, though not all of them. The sample carries 110,000 or so clones, about 91% recorded once. This rearrangement joins TRBV9 to TRBJ2-1; 11 bases map to TRBD2. The sequence derives from a man younger than 30 in good health and CMV-seronegative. The sample taken for sequencing was PBMCs. The CDR3 here is CASSSSTSGSRYEQFF. The CDR3 region has the DNA TGTGCCAGCAGCTCAAGCACTAGCGGGAGCCGCTATGAGCAGTTCTTC.